This T cell receptor (beta chain) was sequenced for a study of T cell responses to AZD1222 COVID-19 vaccine. About this clone: The target antigen is unknown.

Data came from immunoSEQ multiplex PCR; TCRdb stores just in-frame clones and leaves some out. The sample has some 110,000 clones, roughly nine tenths seen once; the top ten hold roughly 4%. V lost 2 bases, J lost 2 bases, and 2 bases stayed unmatched. CDR3 length: 15 residues. CDR1 is ENHRY and CDR2 is SYGVKD in the germline V gene. Study-wide findings and caveats: Just 5 or 6 AZD1222 recipients tested seropositive at baseline. Within unmutated variant regions lay the reported targets of nearly half of spike-specific TCRs. In all cases, repertoires were sampled only after the peak T cell response.

The V gene is TRBV10-3, the J gene TRBJ2-7, with 11 bases lining up with TRBD1. This TCR was sampled from an adult in good health. The source was peripheral blood, collected on day 0 of AZD1222 vaccination. This chain's CDR3 is CAISEGTGGPYEQYF. The DNA of the CDR3 is TGTGCCATCAGTGAGGGGACAGGGGGTCCCTACGAGCAGTACTTC.